This TCR beta chain was profiled in a study of blood T cell repertoires in COVID-19 (dated by TCRdb to about 2020). Context from the whole study: The collaborator samples originated in the United States, Italy and Spain and spanned the acute and convalescent phases of COVID-19. Subjects who had been exposed to COVID-19, were actively infected with it, or had recovered from it provided the deeply sampled blood TCRbeta repertoires that made up the dataset. Where HLA class I and class II types were available, the types were taken from metadata supplied by the sample provider, not from assay-based typing. The repertoires were released in a freely available public database meant as a resource for research on the immune response to SARS-CoV-2. Samples were obtained from the ongoing ImmuneRACE study (first 160 participants) and from 1,254 subjects provided by 6 global collaborators. The prospective study material was composed of cDNA or gDNA derived from T cells, B-cell-depleted T cells, or PBMCs. Nearly every sample came with metadata listing a de-identified subject ID, COVID-19 status, age in years and sex.

With respect to this clone: Its binding antigen is unknown. No base quality values were provided; no much bigger clone lies one nucleotide off.

Each collaborating institution followed its own protocols to collect whole blood in K2EDTA tubes. For TCRbeta analysis, collaborators shipped samples as frozen whole blood, isolated PBMCs, or DNA extracted from either of those sample types. Broad study findings and their caveats: The amount of clinical and demographic metadata varied by source and participant and was provided uncurated.

TCRbeta CDR3 regions were amplified from genomic DNA using the immunoSEQ Assay, a bias-controlled multiplex PCR. In the source study's methods: Nucleated cell counts per sample were estimated from amplification of reference gene primers within the assay. To quantify the absolute abundance of each unique TCRbeta CDR3 rearrangement, sequence reads were collapsed and filtered. For each sample, productive Simpson clonality was calculated as the square root of Simpson's diversity index over productive rearrangements. The table comes from immuneACCESS by way of TCRdb, which keeps in-frame sequences with V and J called. Part of the clones is missing from these tables; in studies checked, under half for an unresolved V gene and the rest for unknown reasons. V and J calls and clone size come straight from that table; D and trimming were deduced from the DNA. The sample includes about 250,000 clones, with about 73% observed a single time. Of the sample, 3.3% is held by the ten largest clones.

The germline V gene provides CDR1 SGHRS and CDR2 YFSETQ. V loses 3 bases, J loses 5 bases, and the germline ends lie 14 bases apart. From its cysteine to its phenylalanine, the CDR3 spans 14 amino acids. Solely the CDR3 DNA is kept, with 42 bases framed from the first base. Here the chain combines TRBV5-1 and TRBJ2-5; TRBD1 might be the D gene, on 6 matching bases. The TCR sequence derives from an elderly woman with acute or convalescent COVID-19. Sequencing used peripheral blood. CDR3 protein: CASSYSGVRETQYF. The base sequence is TGCGCCAGCAGCTACTCAGGGGTTCGGGAGACCCAGTACTTC.